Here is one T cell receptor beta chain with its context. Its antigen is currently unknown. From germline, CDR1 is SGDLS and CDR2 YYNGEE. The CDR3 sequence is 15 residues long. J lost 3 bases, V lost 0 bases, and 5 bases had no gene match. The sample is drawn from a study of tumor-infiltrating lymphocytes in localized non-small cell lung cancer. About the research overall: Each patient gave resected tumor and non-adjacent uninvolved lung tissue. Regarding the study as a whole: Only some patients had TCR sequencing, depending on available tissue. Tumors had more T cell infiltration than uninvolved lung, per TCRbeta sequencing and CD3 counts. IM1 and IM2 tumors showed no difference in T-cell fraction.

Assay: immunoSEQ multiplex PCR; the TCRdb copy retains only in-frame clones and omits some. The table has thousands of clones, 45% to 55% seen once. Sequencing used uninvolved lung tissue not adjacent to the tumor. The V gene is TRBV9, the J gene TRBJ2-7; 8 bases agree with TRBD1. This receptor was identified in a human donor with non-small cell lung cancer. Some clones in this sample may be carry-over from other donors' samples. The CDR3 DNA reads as TGTGCCAGCAGCGTAGAAGGAGACAGGGGCTACGAGCAGTACTTC. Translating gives CASSVEGDRGYEQYF.